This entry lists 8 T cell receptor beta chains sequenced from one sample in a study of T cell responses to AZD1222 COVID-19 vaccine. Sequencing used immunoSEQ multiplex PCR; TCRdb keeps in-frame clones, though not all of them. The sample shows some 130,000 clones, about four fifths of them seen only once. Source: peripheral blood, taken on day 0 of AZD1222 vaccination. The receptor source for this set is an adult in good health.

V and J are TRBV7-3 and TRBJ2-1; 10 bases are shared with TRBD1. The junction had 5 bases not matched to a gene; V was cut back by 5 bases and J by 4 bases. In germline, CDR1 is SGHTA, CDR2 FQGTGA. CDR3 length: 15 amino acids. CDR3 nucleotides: TGTGCCAGCAGCCCCGACAGGGGGCGATACAATGAGCAGTTCTTC. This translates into CASSPDRGRYNEQFF.

The CDR3 here is CASSLDTGDGYTF. The CDR3 DNA reads as TGTGCCAGCAGTTTAGACACAGGGGATGGCTACACCTTC. This chain uses TRBV12-3 or TRBV12-4 with TRBJ1-2, with 7 bases lining up with TRBD1. The CDR3 spans 13 residues. V shed 1 base and J 6 bases; nucleotides not matched to a gene: 2.

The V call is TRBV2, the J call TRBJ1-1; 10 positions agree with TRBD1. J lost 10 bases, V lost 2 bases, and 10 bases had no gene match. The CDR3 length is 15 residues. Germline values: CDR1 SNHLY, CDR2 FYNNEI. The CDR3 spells CASSEQGQGLRGAFF. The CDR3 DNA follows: TGTGCCAGCAGTGAACAGGGACAGGGGCTTCGTGGAGCTTTCTTT.

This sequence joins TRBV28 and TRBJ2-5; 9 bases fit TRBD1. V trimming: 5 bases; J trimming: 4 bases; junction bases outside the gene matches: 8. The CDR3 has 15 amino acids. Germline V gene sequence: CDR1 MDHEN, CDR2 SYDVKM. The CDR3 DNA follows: TGTGCCAGCAGTACCCCCGGACAGGGGACAGAGACCCAGTACTTC. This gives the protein CASSTPGQGTETQYF.

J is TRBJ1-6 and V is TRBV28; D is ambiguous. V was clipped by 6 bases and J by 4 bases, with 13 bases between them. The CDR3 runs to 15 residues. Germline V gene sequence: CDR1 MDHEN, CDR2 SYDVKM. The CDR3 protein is CASRVSSTYNSPLHF. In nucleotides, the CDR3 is TGTGCCAGCAGAGTCTCCAGCACTTATAATTCACCCCTCCACTTT.

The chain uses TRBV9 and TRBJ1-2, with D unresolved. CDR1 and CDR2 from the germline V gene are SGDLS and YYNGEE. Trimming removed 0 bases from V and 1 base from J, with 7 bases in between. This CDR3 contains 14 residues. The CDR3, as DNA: TGTGCCAGCAGCGTAGGAGGAAGTAACTATGGCTACACCTTC. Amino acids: CASSVGGSNYGYTF.

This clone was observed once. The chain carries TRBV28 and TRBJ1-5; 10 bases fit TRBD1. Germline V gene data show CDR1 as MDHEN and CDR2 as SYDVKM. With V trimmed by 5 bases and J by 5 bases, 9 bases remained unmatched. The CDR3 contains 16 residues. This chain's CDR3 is CASSTAGTGEDQPQHF. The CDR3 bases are TGTGCCAGCAGTACTGCCGGGACAGGGGAAGATCAGCCCCAGCATTTT.

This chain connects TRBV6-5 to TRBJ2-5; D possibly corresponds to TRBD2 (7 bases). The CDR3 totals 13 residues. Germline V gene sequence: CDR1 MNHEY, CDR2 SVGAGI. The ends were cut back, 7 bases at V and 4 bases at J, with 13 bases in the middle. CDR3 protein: CASTQRGGETQYF. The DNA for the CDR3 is TGTGCCAGCACCCAGAGGGGGGGAGAGACCCAGTACTTC.